The following is a TCR beta chain sequence with its context. This sample was included in a study of response to subunit inactivated influenza vaccine. The germline CDR1 and CDR2 sequences are MRHNA and SNTAGT. The CDR3 consists of 16 residues. Losses at the gene ends were 2 bases for V and 4 bases for J; bases not matched to a gene: 6. Each CDR3 protein gets one entry after TCRdb re-called the RT-PCR reads with MiXCR. The table has around 190,000 distinct CDR3 sequences, over 13% seen once. The source was CD8+ T cells sorted from PBMCs, collected about 5 days after vaccination. This chain uses TRBV6-4 with TRBJ2-3; 10 bases match TRBD1. This TCR came from a man between 50 and 59 years old who received an inactivated influenza vaccine. The CDR3 nucleotides are TGTGCCAGCAGTGACACTGGGACAGGGGACCCAGATACGCAGTATTTT. It yields the protein CASSDTGTGDPDTQYF.